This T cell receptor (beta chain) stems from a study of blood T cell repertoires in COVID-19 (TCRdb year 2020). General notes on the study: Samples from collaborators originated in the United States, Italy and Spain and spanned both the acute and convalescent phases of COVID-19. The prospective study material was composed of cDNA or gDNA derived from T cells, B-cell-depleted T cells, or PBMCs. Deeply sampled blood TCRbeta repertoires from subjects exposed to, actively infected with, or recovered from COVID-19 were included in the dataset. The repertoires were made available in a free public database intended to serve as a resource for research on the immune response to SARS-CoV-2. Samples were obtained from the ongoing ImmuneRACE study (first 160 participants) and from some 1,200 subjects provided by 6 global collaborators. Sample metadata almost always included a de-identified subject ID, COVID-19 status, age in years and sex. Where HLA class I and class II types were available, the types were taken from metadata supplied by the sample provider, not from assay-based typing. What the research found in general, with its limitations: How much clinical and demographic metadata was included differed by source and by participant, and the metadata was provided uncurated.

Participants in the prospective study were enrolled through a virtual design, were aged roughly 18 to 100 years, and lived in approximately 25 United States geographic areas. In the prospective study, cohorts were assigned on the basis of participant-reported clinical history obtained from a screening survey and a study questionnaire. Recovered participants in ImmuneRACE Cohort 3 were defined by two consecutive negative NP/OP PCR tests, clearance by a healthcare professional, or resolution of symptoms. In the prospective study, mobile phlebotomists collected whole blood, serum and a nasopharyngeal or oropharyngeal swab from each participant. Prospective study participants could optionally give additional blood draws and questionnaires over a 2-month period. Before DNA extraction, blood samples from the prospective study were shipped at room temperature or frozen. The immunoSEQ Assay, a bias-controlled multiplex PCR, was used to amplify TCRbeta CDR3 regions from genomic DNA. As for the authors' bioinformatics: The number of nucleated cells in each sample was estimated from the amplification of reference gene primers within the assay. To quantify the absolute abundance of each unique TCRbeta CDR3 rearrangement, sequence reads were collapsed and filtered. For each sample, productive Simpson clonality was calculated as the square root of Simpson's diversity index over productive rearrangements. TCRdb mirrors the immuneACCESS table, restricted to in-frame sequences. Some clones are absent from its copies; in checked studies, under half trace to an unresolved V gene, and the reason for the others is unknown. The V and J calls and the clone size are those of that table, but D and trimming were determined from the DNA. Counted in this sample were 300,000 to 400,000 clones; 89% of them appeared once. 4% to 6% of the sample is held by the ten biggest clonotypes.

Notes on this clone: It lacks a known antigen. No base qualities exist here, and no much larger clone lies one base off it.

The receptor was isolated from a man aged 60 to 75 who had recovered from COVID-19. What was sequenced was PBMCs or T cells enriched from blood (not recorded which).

The sequenced DNA: TGTGCCAGTTCTACAGGGGGAAGCACTGAAGCTTTCTTT. It is translated as CASSTGGSTEAFF. Here the chain combines TRBV28 and TRBJ1-1, with 8 bases matching TRBD1. CDR1 and CDR2 (MDHEN, SYDVKM) derive from the germline V gene. The germline V and J ends show losses of 9 bases and 4 bases respectively, and no gene match explains 7 bases of the junction. Measured from the cysteine to the phenylalanine, the CDR3 is 13 residues long. Left in the record is the CDR3 DNA by itself, 39 bases read in frame from the first base.